The next 23 T cell receptor beta chains were all read from a single sample in a study of cytomegalovirus exposure and HLA in healthy donors. Primers for the PCR totalled 60 Vbeta and 13 Jbeta. Sequencing used immunoSEQ multiplex PCR; TCRdb keeps in-frame clones, though not all of them. The sample holds about 130,000 clones; around 74% are singletons and the top ten take approximately 5.4%. The sequenced material came from PBMCs. The receptors were gathered from a woman aged 45-65 years in good health and CMV-seropositive.

In its sample, this clone was seen once. This chain joins TRBV6-5 and TRBJ1-1, with 8 nucleotides matching TRBD1. Per germline, CDR1 MNHEY and CDR2 SVGAGI. The CDR3 contains 15 residues. The trim removed 6 bases at V and 1 base at J, leaving 7 bases unmatched. The CDR3 DNA follows: TGTGCCAGCAGCCTGACAGGGGCTGCGAACACTGAAGCTTTCTTT. Residues: CASSLTGAANTEAFF.

In its sample, this clone was seen once. The chain has TRBV27 and TRBJ2-7, with D perhaps matching TRBD1 (6 bases). The CDR3 is 14 residues long. Germline V gene sequence: CDR1 MNHEY, CDR2 SMNVEV (reference sequence). Trimming shortened V by 6 bases and J by 1 base, and 13 bases separated the two germline ends. The CDR3 protein is CASSKTTGSYEQYF. The DNA of the CDR3 is TGTGCCAGCAGCAAAACGACAGGTTCCTACGAGCAGTACTTC.

The sample holds one count of this clone. This chain links TRBV7-9 with TRBJ1-4; the D is unclear. Looked up from germline, CDR1 is SEHNR and CDR2 is FQNEAQ (reference sequence). The CDR3 is 14 residues long. Trimming cost V 2 bases and J 8 bases, with 12 bases left between them. The DNA for the CDR3 is TGTGCCAGCAGCTTATTCCAGGAGGGCGAAAAACTGTTTTTT. This sequence encodes CASSLFQEGEKLFF.

V and J are TRBV6-1 and TRBJ2-2, with 7 bases matching TRBD2. The CDR3 covers 13 residues. The junction had 2 bases not matched to a gene; V was cut back by 10 bases and J by 0 bases. Germline CDR1 reads MNHNS; CDR2 reads SASEGT. This CDR3 reads CATSGANTGELFF. The DNA for the CDR3 is TGTGCCACTAGCGGTGCGAACACCGGGGAGCTGTTTTTT.

The chain joins TRBV18 to TRBJ2-3; 7 nucleotides match TRBD2. Looked up from germline, CDR1 is KGHSH and CDR2 is LQKENI. V was clipped by 3 bases and J by 2 bases; unmatched bases: 5. The CDR3 loop spans 15 amino acids. The CDR3, as DNA: TGTGCCAGCTCACCCCAACTAGCGCTCACAGATACGCAGTATTTT. It encodes CASSPQLALTDTQYF.

The chain employs TRBV5-1 and TRBJ1-1, with D tentatively TRBD1 (5 bases). The V end was cut by 4 bases, the J end by 3 bases, with 16 bases between. The length of the CDR3 is 15 residues. Germline CDR1 is SGHRS and CDR2 is YFSETQ. CDR3 sequence: CASSLLGARDTEAFF. The DNA for the CDR3 is TGCGCCAGCAGCCTCCTAGGGGCGCGAGACACTGAAGCTTTCTTT.

The chain has TRBV4-1 and TRBJ2-6; 7 bases fit TRBD1. The V gene end was trimmed by 4 bases and the J gene end by 0 bases; junction bases not matched to a gene: 6. The germline V gene encodes CDR1 MGHRA and CDR2 YSYEKL. The CDR3 extends over 17 amino acids. The DNA of the CDR3 is TGCGCCAGCAGCCCCGGGACAGCGTACTCTGGGGCCAACGTCCTGACTTTC. This translates into CASSPGTAYSGANVLTF.

CDR3: CASSPISDSAQYF. In DNA, the CDR3 is TGTGCCAGCTCACCCATTAGTGATTCGGCCCAGTACTTC. The chain couples TRBV18 to TRBJ2-5; no reliable D call. The germline gives CDR1 KGHSH, CDR2 LQKENI. Trimming took 3 bases from V and 9 from J, leaving 14 bases between them. This CDR3 spans 13 amino acids.

The V gene is TRBV29-1, the J gene TRBJ2-1; the D gene is possibly TRBD2 (5 bases). Trimming left V 7 bases short and J 3 bases short, with 13 bases between. The germline V gene encodes CDR1 SQVTM and CDR2 ANQGSEA. This CDR3 has 13 residues. CDR3 DNA: TGCAGCGGAAACAGCGGCGGCTACAATGAGCAGTTCTTC. It yields the protein CSGNSGGYNEQFF.

The rearrangement joins TRBV5-4 to TRBJ1-3, with 9 bases lining up with TRBD1. Losses at the gene ends were 4 bases for V and 8 bases for J; bases not matched to a gene: 7. The CDR3 spans 14 residues. CDR1 is SGHNT, CDR2 YYREEE, per germline (reference sequence). CDR3 sequence reads: CASSRGTGRDTIYF. CDR3 DNA sequence: TGTGCCAGCAGCCGTGGGACAGGGAGGGACACCATATATTTT.

The V gene is TRBV14, the J gene TRBJ1-1, with D perhaps TRBD1 (5 bases). The ends were cut back, 3 bases at V and 0 bases at J, with 14 bases in the middle. Germline CDR1 SGHDN, CDR2 FVKESK. The CDR3 length is 16 residues. DNA for the CDR3: TGTGCCAGCAGCCAGGGATCGGGACTGATGAACACTGAAGCTTTCTTT. This gives the protein CASSQGSGLMNTEAFF.

The chain is built from TRBV19 and TRBJ2-1, with 9 bases identical to TRBD1. Trimming cost V 4 bases and J 3 bases; bases outside gene matches: 7. The CDR3 spans 16 residues. Germline V gene sequence: CDR1 LNHDA, CDR2 SQIVND (reference sequence). The CDR3 here is CASSTRTGEFYNEQFF. CDR3 nucleotide sequence: TGTGCCAGTAGTACCCGGACAGGGGAATTCTACAATGAGCAGTTCTTC.

The rearrangement uses TRBV12-5 and TRBJ2-2, with a tentative D call TRBD1 (5 bases). CDR1 is LGHNT, CDR2 FRNRAP, per germline. V was trimmed by 0 bases and J by 4 bases, leaving 9 bases between them. The CDR3 sequence is 15 residues long. The CDR3 coding sequence is TGTGCTAGTGGTTTGGTTCAGGGAAGCACCGGGGAGCTGTTTTTT. Amino acids: CASGLVQGSTGELFF.

CDR3 residues: CAWSVPGTGVYNYGYTF. DNA for the CDR3: TGTGCCTGGAGTGTACCCGGGACAGGGGTATATAACTATGGCTACACCTTC. The chain combines TRBV30 with TRBJ1-2; 10 bases are shared with TRBD1. CDR3 size: 17 residues. Germline CDR1 GTSNPN, CDR2 SVGIG (reference sequence). V gave up 0 bases and J gave up 1 base; unmatched junction bases: 8.

The chain carries TRBV2 and TRBJ2-5, with TRBD1 matching 8 bases. This CDR3 comprises 15 residues. Germline CDR1 and CDR2: SNHLY and FYNNEI. Trimming at V came to 5 bases and at J to 5 bases, leaving 10 bases not matched to a gene. CDR3 nucleotide sequence: TGTGCCAGCAGTCCACGGACAGGGCCTGGGGAGACCCAGTACTTC. Its protein is CASSPRTGPGETQYF.

The CDR3: CASSRGGPNTGELFF. The CDR3 DNA is TGCGCCAGCAGCCGCGGGGGGCCGAACACCGGGGAGCTGTTTTTT. V usage is TRBV5-1 and J usage is TRBJ2-2; 8 nucleotides align to TRBD2. The V gene's germline CDR1 is SGHRS and CDR2 YFSETQ. The CDR3 spans 15 residues. The ends lost 4 bases at V and 0 bases at J; junction bases unmatched: 2.

This chain uses TRBV11-3 with TRBJ1-1; 7 bases align to TRBD1. The CDR3 contains 13 residues. J gave up 5 bases and V 5 bases, and 5 bases lay outside the gene matches. Per the germline V gene, CDR1 is SGHNT and CDR2 is YENEEA. The DNA for the CDR3 is TGTGCCAGCAGCCTGGGACAGCTTACTGAAGCTTTCTTT. It yields the protein CASSLGQLTEAFF.

In its sample, this clone was seen a few times. This sequence joins TRBV20-1 and TRBJ1-2, with D possibly TRBD1 on 5 matching bases. The V and J ends lost 7 bases and 8 bases respectively, with 14 bases between them. CDR1 is DFQATT and CDR2 is SNEGSKA in the germline V gene (reference sequence). The CDR3 is 11 amino acids. The CDR3 loop is CSGGEEEGYTF. The DNA for the CDR3 is TGCAGTGGGGGGGAGGAGGAAGGCTACACCTTC.

The chain joins TRBV10-3 to TRBJ2-1, with D unresolved. Trimming removed 2 bases from V and 8 bases from J, with 10 bases in between. Germline CDR1 is ENHRY and CDR2 is SYGVKD. The CDR3 has 13 residues. The CDR3 nucleotides are TGTGCCATCAGTGAGGCCCCGTCAGATGAGCAGTTCTTC. Protein: CAISEAPSDEQFF.

The rearrangement links TRBV18 to TRBJ2-5; 7 nucleotides match TRBD1. This CDR3 spans 14 amino acids. The germline V gene has CDR1 KGHSH and CDR2 LQKENI. V was clipped by 3 bases and J by 5 bases; unmatched bases: 6. In DNA form, the CDR3 reads TGTGCCAGCTCACCTCGGGACAGTTGGGAGACCCAGTACTTC. Amino acid sequence: CASSPRDSWETQYF.

This chain connects TRBV4-1 to TRBJ2-1, with 8 nucleotides matching TRBD2. V was pared by 0 bases and J by 7 bases, with 5 bases of the junction left unmatched. The germline CDR1 and CDR2 sequences are MGHRA and YSYEKL. This CDR3 comprises 15 residues. CDR3 residues: CASSQEAGGWNEQFF. Here the CDR3 DNA reads TGCGCCAGCAGCCAAGAGGCGGGGGGTTGGAATGAGCAGTTCTTC.

The CDR3 region has the DNA TGTGCCAGCAGTGGTCAATTTTACGAGCAGTACTTC. This gives the protein CASSGQFYEQYF. This chain joins TRBV25-1 and TRBJ2-7; D not certain. The CDR3 is 12 residues long. With 4 bases removed from V and 4 bases from J, the gap between germline ends came to 8 bases. Germline V gives CDR1 MGHDK, CDR2 SYGVNS.

CDR3 amino acids: CASSGTALYGYTF. The CDR3 DNA is TGCGCCAGCAGCGGGACAGCACTCTATGGCTACACCTTC. The J gene is TRBJ1-2, the V gene TRBV5-1; 7 nucleotides agree with TRBD1. With V trimmed by 4 bases and J by 4 bases, 4 bases remained unmatched. Germline-derived CDR1 and CDR2 are SGHRS and YFSETQ. The CDR3 sequence is 13 residues long.